The 25 T cell receptor beta chains below come from one sample, sequenced in a study of T cells in women clearing cervical HPV infection. Data came from immunoSEQ multiplex PCR; TCRdb stores just in-frame clones and leaves some out. The specimen's table records under 45,000 clones. The specimen sequenced was blood buffy coat. The receptors were gathered from a woman between 18 and 70 years old with a cervical HPV16 infection that either progressed to CIN3+ or cleared (not recorded which).

A note on this clone: Read sequence stops 3 residues before the CDR3 end, and the germline J gene provides the missing end. At the DNA level, this CDR3 is encoded by other sequences in the same sample as well. V is TRBV7-9 and J is TRBJ1-2; 7 bases fit TRBD1. Germline CDR1 and CDR2: SEHNR and FQNEAQ (reference sequence). V shed 7 bases and J 6 bases; nucleotides not matched to a gene: 8. This CDR3 is 13 amino acids long. The sequenced part of the CDR3 DNA is TGTGCCAGCACCATGGCAGGGGGTAATGGC. It is translated as CASTMAGGNG. The complete CDR3 sequence is CASTMAGGNGYTF.

In regard to this clone: The read falls 3 residues short of the CDR3 end, and the missing part is taken from the germline J gene. This chain links TRBV19 with TRBJ2-2; D possibly corresponds to TRBD1 (6 bases). Germline V CDR1 and CDR2: LNHDA, SQIVND (reference sequence). The CDR3 contains 14 residues. The sequenced CDR3 bases are TGTGCCAGTAGTATAGGGCAGGGGAACGAAAAG. It specifies CASSIGQGNEK. The complete CDR3 sequence is CASSIGQGNEKLFF. The variable domain in full, completed from reference TRBV19 and TRBJ2-2, reads DGGITQSPKYLFRKEGQNVTLSCEQNLNHDAMYWYRQDPGQGLRLIYYSQIVNDFQKGDIAEGYSVSREKKESFPLTVTSAQKNPTAFYLCASSIGQGNEKLFFGEGSRLTVL.

Note on this clone: The read ends 3 residues before the CDR3 terminus; that terminus is restored from the germline J gene. This chain links TRBV6-1 with TRBJ2-2; D possibly corresponds to TRBD2 (7 bases). The CDR3 sequence is 16 residues long. Germline loops: CDR1 MNHNS, CDR2 SASEGT. The part of the CDR3 DNA that was read is TGTGCCAGCAGTGGCCATCGGGGGGCAGGGGCCGAAAAG. This codes for CASSGHRGAGAEK. The complete CDR3 protein is CASSGHRGAGAEKLFF.

With respect to this clone: The observed sequence ends 3 residues before the CDR3 terminus, with the missing tail filled in from the germline J gene. The chain has TRBV7-7 and TRBJ2-5; 15 bases line up with TRBD2. CDR1 SSHAT and CDR2 FNYEAQ come from the germline V gene (reference sequence). CDR3 length: 17 amino acids. V shed 5 bases and J 1 base; nucleotides not matched to a gene: 5. CDR3 protein: CASSPGLAGGLQETQYF. CDR3 DNA, as far as it was read: TGTGCCAGCAGCCCGGGACTAGCGGGAGGTCTCCAAGAGACC.

CDR3 DNA, as far as it was read: TGTGCCACCAGCAGAGGCGGCGGGAGGGTAGAAAATGAG. It codes for CATSRGGGRVENE. The full CDR3 protein reads CATSRGGGRVENEQFF. The genes are TRBV15 and TRBJ2-1, with TRBD2 identical over 9 bases. The missing CDR3 end, 3 residues past where the read stops, is filled in from the germline J gene. Trimming took 1 base from V and 7 from J; bases not matched to a gene: 8. This CDR3 has 16 residues. The germline gives CDR1 LNHNV, CDR2 YYDKDF (reference sequence).

Comments on this clone: The read ends 3 residues shy of where the CDR3 ends; the end is completed using the germline J gene. The rearrangement joins TRBV6-2 or TRBV6-3 to TRBJ1-1; a possible D gene is TRBD1 (6 bases). With 7 bases removed from V and 2 bases from J, the gap between germline ends came to 14 bases. This CDR3 is 14 amino acids long. Germline V CDR1 and CDR2: MNHEY, SVGEGT. CDR3 loop: CASNSGGPNTEAFF. CDR3 bases read: TGTGCCAGCAACTCGGGGGGCCCCAACACTGAA.

A word on this clone: The sequenced fragment ends 3 residues before the CDR3 boundary, so the rest is inferred from the germline J gene. This chain joins TRBV5-1 and TRBJ1-2; 7 bases match TRBD1. Germline CDR1 reads SGHRS; CDR2 reads YFSETQ. This CDR3 spans 13 amino acids. The CDR3 reads CASSPGTDLRYTF. The sequenced CDR3 bases are TGCGCCAGCAGCCCCGGGACAGATCTGCGC.

Details on this clone: The CDR3 extends 3 residues past the end of the read, so its final part is completed from the germline J gene. This rearrangement joins TRBV18 to TRBJ1-2; D unresolved. There are 15 residues in the CDR3. Per the germline V gene, CDR1 is KGHSH and CDR2 is LQKENI. The sequenced part of the CDR3 DNA is TGTGCCAGCTCTCCTCAGAAGTTTAGAGACAATGAC. Encoded protein: CASSPQKFRDND. The whole CDR3 sequence reads CASSPQKFRDNDYTF.

In the case of this clone: The read gets to within 3 residues of the CDR3 end, and the germline J gene fills in the rest. The genes are TRBV2 and TRBJ1-1; TRBD1 might be the D (5 bases). CDR1 and CDR2 (germline): SNHLY, FYNNEI. There are 15 residues in the CDR3. Trimming took off 4 bases at V and 0 bases at J, with 12 bases between the two ends. This CDR3 reads CASSGTKFMNTEAFF. CDR3 bases read: TGTGCCAGCAGTGGGACAAAATTCATGAACACTGAA.

Regarding this clone: The read comes to an end 3 residues before the CDR3 does, leaving the germline J gene to fill in the end. The chain uses TRBV19 and TRBJ2-7; D may be TRBD2 (6 bases). There are 14 residues in the CDR3. The germline gives CDR1 LNHDA, CDR2 SQIVND (reference sequence). V was trimmed by 3 bases and J by 2 bases, leaving 11 bases between them. This CDR3 is CASSISGGTYEQYF. The part of the CDR3 DNA that was read is TGTGCCAGTAGTATCAGCGGAGGGACCTACGAG.

Worth noting for this clone: The read gets to within 3 residues of the CDR3 end, and the germline J gene fills in the rest. J is TRBJ1-4 and V is TRBV30, with 12 nucleotides matching TRBD1. With 2 bases clipped from V and 2 bases from J, the junction kept 3 bases outside the gene matches. The CDR3 has 16 amino acids. CDR1 and CDR2 (germline): GTSNPN, SVGIG (reference sequence). The CDR3 bases that were read are TGTGCCTGGAGTCAAGGGACAGGGGGCACTAATGAAAAA. It specifies CAWSQGTGGTNEK. The whole CDR3 region reads CAWSQGTGGTNEKLFF.

To note about this clone: Read coverage stops 3 residues before the CDR3 terminus; the germline J gene supplies the remainder. The V and J genes are TRBV10-2 and TRBJ2-7, with 9 bases matching TRBD2. Trimming removed 2 bases from V and 6 bases from J; junction bases left unmatched: 5. Per germline, CDR1 WSHSY and CDR2 SAAADI. The CDR3 is 14 residues long. The sequenced CDR3 bases are TGCGCCAGCAGTGAGGGGACTAGCTACGGCGAG. It yields the protein CASSEGTSYGE. The CDR3 in full is CASSEGTSYGEQYF.

Concerning this clone: The DNA ends 3 residues before the CDR3 does, and the rest of the CDR3 is filled in from the germline J gene. V gene TRBV30 combines with J gene TRBJ2-3; TRBD2 might be the D (6 bases). The germline CDR1 and CDR2 sequences are GTSNPN and SVGIG (reference sequence). CDR3 length: 12 amino acids. The DNA read from the CDR3 is TGTGCCTGGGGGGACTTCGGGGAGACG. Amino acid sequence: CAWGDFGET. Given in full, the CDR3 is CAWGDFGETQYF. Full variable domain (missing parts from reference TRBV30 and TRBJ2-3): SQTIHQWPATLVQPVGSPLSLECTVEGTSNPNLYWYRQAAGRGLQLLFYSVGIGQISSEVPQNLSASRPQDRQFILSSKKLLLSDSGFYLCAWGDFGETQYFGPGTRLTVL.

Note on this clone: Sequencing ends 3 residues short of the CDR3 end; the germline J gene provides the rest. This sequence joins TRBV19 and TRBJ2-3, with TRBD2 matching over 8 bases. This CDR3 comprises 16 residues. The V gene's germline CDR1 is LNHDA and CDR2 SQIVND (reference sequence). V shed 8 bases and J 3 bases; nucleotides not matched to a gene: 13. The part of the CDR3 DNA that was read is TGTGCCAGTGGGGGACGGGGGGGAGCGAGGACAGATACG. Translating gives CASGGRGGARTDT. The complete CDR3 sequence is CASGGRGGARTDTQYF.

Incomplete CDR3 DNA: TGTGCCAGTAGTATGTCGGGGACAGGGTGGGGACAGCCC. Amino acids: CASSMSGTGWGQP. The whole CDR3 sequence reads CASSMSGTGWGQPQHF. The rearrangement uses TRBV19 and TRBJ1-5; 9 positions agree with TRBD1. The sequence runs out 3 residues before the end of the CDR3; the remainder is reconstructed from the germline J gene. CDR1 is LNHDA and CDR2 is SQIVND in the germline V gene (reference sequence). J lost 7 bases, V lost 3 bases, and 10 bases had no gene match. This CDR3 is 16 amino acids long.

On this clone itself: Coverage ceases 3 residues before the CDR3 finishes, and the germline J gene fills in the end. This sequence joins TRBV6-2 or TRBV6-3 and TRBJ2-7; TRBD1 agrees at 7 bases. V lost 6 bases to trimming and J lost 6 bases; unmatched junction nucleotides: 8. Germline V gene sequence: CDR1 MNHEY, CDR2 SVGEGT. CDR3 length: 13 amino acids. CDR3: CASRSHDRAEQYF. The sequenced part of the CDR3 DNA is TGTGCCAGCAGATCTCACGACAGGGCCGAG.

CDR3 sequence reads: CASSILAAVGLNIQYF. The sequenced part of the CDR3 DNA is TGTGCCAGTAGTATTCTGGCGGCGGTTGGGTTAAACATT. V usage is TRBV19 and J usage is TRBJ2-4; the D is unclear. The read finishes 3 residues shy of the CDR3 end, and the germline J gene is used to complete it. The germline V gene encodes CDR1 LNHDA and CDR2 SQIVND (reference sequence). CDR3 length: 16 amino acids. Trimming took off 3 bases at V and 6 bases at J, with 18 bases between the two ends.

In regard to this clone: The read finishes 3 residues shy of the CDR3 end, and the germline J gene is used to complete it. This chain joins TRBV30 and TRBJ1-1; perhaps TRBD1 as D (6 bases). The CDR3 is 13 amino acids. Per the germline V gene, CDR1 is GTSNPN and CDR2 is SVGIG (reference sequence). Deletions cut 2 bases from V and 3 bases from J, with 10 bases between. CDR3 region: CAWSTTGYTEAFF. The DNA read from the CDR3 is TGTGCCTGGAGTACTACAGGGTACACTGAA.

This CDR3 reads CASSARGLRTNEKLFF. Incomplete CDR3 DNA: TGTGCCAGCAGTGCCCGGGGACTGAGGACTAATGAAAAA. This chain links TRBV2 with TRBJ1-4; possibly TRBD1 for D (5 bases). Read coverage stops 3 residues before the CDR3 terminus; the germline J gene supplies the remainder. Germline loops: CDR1 SNHLY, CDR2 FYNNEI. This CDR3 is 16 amino acids long. V lost 4 bases and J 2 bases, leaving 14 bases between the germline ends. The full variable domain, in which reference TRBV2 and TRBJ1-4 provide the parts outside the CDR3, is EPEVTQTPSHQVTQMGQEVILRCVPISNHLYFYWYRQILGQKVEFLVSFYNNEISEKSEIFDDQFSVERPDGSNFTLKIRSTKLEDSAMYFCASSARGLRTNEKLFFGSGTQLSVL.

Note on this clone: One end of the junction fails to match germline, which may point to a read error. The CDR3 is CVSSLDQANQPQHF. The sequenced part of the CDR3 DNA is TGTGTCAGCAGCCTCGACCAGGCTAATCAGCCC. The V gene is TRBV7-6, the J gene TRBJ1-5; no clear D. With the read ending 3 residues before the CDR3 end, the germline J gene is used to fill in that end. This CDR3 is 14 amino acids long. CDR1 and CDR2 from the germline V gene are SGHVS and FNYEAQ.

In the case of this clone: Read coverage stops 3 residues before the CDR3 terminus; the germline J gene supplies the remainder. The chain is built from TRBV19 and TRBJ2-2; tentative D call: TRBD1 (6 bases). Germline V CDR1 and CDR2: LNHDA, SQIVND (reference sequence). The CDR3 totals 13 residues. The chain's CDR3 is CASSNDRNSPLFF. The CDR3 DNA, read in part, is TGTGCCAGTAGTAACGACAGGAATTCACCG.

A remark on this clone: The CDR3 is cut off 3 residues early in the read; its end comes from the germline J gene. The rearrangement uses TRBV18 and TRBJ1-6; TRBD1 matches 7 bases. Trimming cost V 6 bases and J 6 bases; bases outside gene matches: 8. This CDR3 is built from 15 residues. Germline V gene data show CDR1 as KGHSH and CDR2 as LQKENI. The CDR3: CASSRDSDFNSPLHF. Incomplete CDR3 DNA: TGTGCCAGCTCCCGGGACAGTGATTTTAATTCACCC.

Concerning this clone itself: The CDR3 extends 3 residues past the end of the read, so its final part is completed from the germline J gene. This chain uses TRBV19 with TRBJ2-1; D is undetermined. The V and J ends lost 6 bases and 6 bases respectively, with 9 bases between them. Germline values: CDR1 LNHDA, CDR2 SQIVND (reference sequence). This CDR3 region has 12 residues. Partial CDR3 DNA: TGTGCCAGTAGCCCCCCCTTCAATGAG. Its translation: CASSPPFNE. The complete CDR3 protein is CASSPPFNEQFF.

A note on this clone: The read ends 3 residues early relative to the CDR3; the germline J gene fills the gap. This rearrangement joins TRBV27 to TRBJ2-7; 7 bases agree with TRBD2. The CDR3 contains 14 residues. V was clipped by 3 bases and J by 5 bases; unmatched bases: 7. Germline CDR1 and CDR2: MNHEY and SMNVEV (reference sequence). CDR3 DNA, as far as it was read: TGTGCCAGCAGTTTCGGCGGGAGAGTGCACGAG. As protein: CASSFGGRVHE. The complete CDR3 sequence is CASSFGGRVHEQYF.

As concerns this clone: Read data end 3 residues before the CDR3 end; the end is taken from the germline J gene. The chain couples TRBV23-1 to TRBJ1-2; D unresolved. TRBV23-1 is an ORF, with its function uncertain. This CDR3 has 11 residues. The covered CDR3 bases are TGCGCCAGCAGTGGGCCGTACGAC. Amino acids: CASSGPYD. The whole CDR3 protein is CASSGPYDYTF.